The 27 T cell receptor beta chains below all came from one sample that was sequenced in a study of cytomegalovirus exposure and HLA in healthy donors. The PCR made use of 60 Vbeta and 13 Jbeta primers. Assay used: immunoSEQ multiplex PCR; TCRdb lists only in-frame clones, some missing. The sample shows 170,000 or so clones, less than 90% of them seen only once. The sequenced sample consisted of PBMCs. The receptor source for this set is a man aged 50 to 60 in good health and CMV-seronegative.

With regard to this clone: At one boundary the junction diverges from the germline segment, which might be a read error. The CDR3 DNA is TGTGCCTGGAGCGAGGGACTTTCGTGGCACTTC. This translates into CAWSEGLSWHF. The gene calls are TRBV30 and TRBJ2-5; a possible D gene is TRBD2 (6 bases). Per the germline V gene, CDR1 is GTSNPN and CDR2 is SVGIG (reference sequence). The CDR3 runs 11 residues.

V usage is TRBV19 and J usage is TRBJ1-4; tentative D call: TRBD1 (6 bases). This CDR3 spans 15 amino acids. Deletions cut 5 bases from V and 0 bases from J, with 10 bases between. Germline V CDR1 and CDR2: LNHDA, SQIVND (reference sequence). The CDR3, as DNA: TGTGCCAGTAGTCTCCGACAGGCAACTAATGAAAAACTGTTTTTT. Translation: CASSLRQATNEKLFF.

The chain employs TRBV29-1 and TRBJ1-3, with D unclear. The CDR3 runs to 12 residues. Germline V gene sequence: CDR1 SQVTM, CDR2 ANQGSEA. V was pared by 7 bases and J by 2 bases, with 9 bases between. CDR3 sequence (DNA): TGCAGCGGGGCCCTGACTGGAAACACCATATATTTT. As protein: CSGALTGNTIYF.

The chain uses TRBV11-1 and TRBJ2-7, with D perhaps TRBD1 (6 bases). In germline, CDR1 is SGHAT, CDR2 FQDESV (reference sequence). This CDR3 contains 16 residues. Trimming stripped 3 bases from V and 4 bases from J, with 19 bases between. The DNA for the CDR3 is TGTGCCAGCAGCTTTGGACAGTCCCTCTACCCTTACGAGCAGTACTTC. It translates to CASSFGQSLYPYEQYF. Based on the CDR3 plus reference TRBV11-1 and TRBJ2-7, the full variable domain is EAEVAQSPRYKITEKSQAVAFWCDPISGHATLYWYRQILGQGPELLVQFQDESVVDDSQLPKDRFSAERLKGVDSTLKIQPAELGDSAMYLCASSFGQSLYPYEQYFGPGTRLTVT.

This chain links TRBV4-3 with TRBJ2-1; D call uncertain. The CDR3 sequence is 15 residues long. Germline CDR1 and CDR2: LGHNA and YSLEER. Trimming shortened V by 2 bases and J by 0 bases, and 8 bases separated the two germline ends. The CDR3 DNA sequence: TGCGCCAGCAGCCAACTCGACACCTCCTACAATGAGCAGTTCTTC. This gives the protein CASSQLDTSYNEQFF.

This clone appeared a few times. The genes are TRBV6-5 and TRBJ1-2; 7 bases line up with TRBD1. The CDR3 is made up of 15 amino acids. Germline CDR1 and CDR2: MNHEY and SVGAGI. V dropped 6 bases and J dropped 5; count of bases not matched to a gene: 12. CDR3 loop: CASRTTGAGGYGYTF. The CDR3 bases are TGTGCCAGCAGAACCACAGGGGCCGGGGGATATGGCTACACCTTC.

The chain carries TRBV9 and TRBJ1-5; TRBD1 is a possible D gene (6 bases). CDR1 and CDR2 (germline): SGDLS, YYNGEE. The CDR3 covers 15 residues. The ends were cut back, 4 bases at V and 3 bases at J, with 14 bases in the middle. CDR3 nucleotide sequence: TGTGCCAGCAGCCCCTCGGGGGGCCACAATCAGCCCCAGCATTTT. Translating it yields CASSPSGGHNQPQHF.

The chain couples TRBV7-2 to TRBJ2-7; 8 bases align to TRBD2. V shed 5 bases and J 5 bases; nucleotides not matched to a gene: 8. The CDR3 is 14 residues long. CDR1 and CDR2 (germline): SGHTA, FQGNSA. The CDR3 region is CASSPPGLVHEQYF. DNA for the CDR3: TGTGCCAGCAGCCCTCCGGGACTAGTCCACGAGCAGTACTTC.

This clone was seen a handful of times. The V call is TRBV2, the J call TRBJ1-4; tentative D call: TRBD1 (6 bases). The germline V gene encodes CDR1 SNHLY and CDR2 FYNNEI. Trimming shortened V by 11 bases and J by 8 bases, and 24 bases separated the two germline ends. This CDR3 has 15 residues. The CDR3, as DNA: TGTGCCTCGAGCCCTCCGGACAGTCTTGGGGAAAAACTGTTTTTT. Translating gives CASSPPDSLGEKLFF.

The chain employs TRBV2 and TRBJ2-3; the match to TRBD1 covers 8 bases. The CDR3 has 15 residues. The junction had 2 bases not matched to a gene; V was cut back by 0 bases and J by 3 bases. Germline assignment: CDR1 SNHLY and CDR2 FYNNEI. As DNA, the CDR3 is TGTGCCAGCAGTGAAGCTGGACAGGGAACAGATACGCAGTATTTT. It is translated as CASSEAGQGTDTQYF.

The V and J genes are TRBV6-5 and TRBJ2-1; 7 bases match TRBD2. The germline V gene encodes CDR1 MNHEY and CDR2 SVGAGI. Trimming removed 6 bases from V and 4 bases from J; junction bases left unmatched: 9. This CDR3 spans 15 amino acids. The CDR3 spells CASSTGLADYNEQFF. CDR3 DNA sequence: TGTGCCAGCAGCACGGGGCTAGCGGATTACAATGAGCAGTTCTTC.

The V and J genes are TRBV6-6 and TRBJ1-6; 12 bases match TRBD1. The germline CDR1 and CDR2 sequences are MNHNY and SVGAGI (reference sequence). V was clipped by 7 bases and J by 9 bases; unmatched bases: 4. There are 14 residues in the CDR3. DNA for the CDR3: TGTGCCAGCAACCGGGACAGGGGGCGTTCACCCCTCCACTTT. Its protein is CASNRDRGRSPLHF.

This clone was counted once. This chain connects TRBV27 to TRBJ2-7; 7 bases are shared with TRBD1. The CDR3 sequence is 18 residues long. J was trimmed by 6 bases and V by 4 bases; bases with no gene match: 21. Per germline, CDR1 MNHEY and CDR2 SMNVEV (reference sequence). As DNA, the CDR3 is TGTGCCAGCAGTTCAACCCTCGTTGACAGGGAATTAAAAGGCGAGCAGTACTTC. It codes for CASSSTLVDRELKGEQYF.

The CDR3 coding sequence is TGTGCCTGCCTTCCGGGACATAGGTACCAAGAGACCCAGTACTTC. Protein product: CACLPGHRYQETQYF. This chain joins TRBV30 and TRBJ2-5; tentatively, D is TRBD1 (6 bases). Germline V gene data show CDR1 as GTSNPN and CDR2 as SVGIG (reference sequence). CDR3 length equals 15 residues. Trimming left V 6 bases short and J 0 bases short, with 17 bases between. Filled out from reference TRBV30 and TRBJ2-5, the complete variable domain reads SQTIHQWPATLVQPVGSPLSLECTVEGTSNPNLYWYRQAAGRGLQLLFYSVGIGQISSEVPQNLSASRPQDRQFILSSKKLLLSDSGFYLCACLPGHRYQETQYFGPGTRLLVL.

This clone appeared once. The chain uses TRBV7-2 and TRBJ2-5; perhaps TRBD2 as D (6 bases). CDR1 and CDR2 (germline): SGHTA, FQGNSA. The CDR3 spans 16 residues. V was trimmed by 0 bases and J by 5 bases, leaving 16 bases between them. The CDR3 protein is CASSLAYAGSRETQYF. DNA of the CDR3: TGTGCCAGCAGCTTAGCATATGCCGGGAGCCGGGAGACCCAGTACTTC.

CDR3 bases: TGTGCCAGCAGCCAGGGGCGGGGGAGCACCGGGGAGCTGTTTTTT. Translation: CASSQGRGSTGELFF. This sequence joins TRBV6-6 and TRBJ2-2, with a tentative D call TRBD2 (7 bases). The V end was cut by 6 bases, the J end by 4 bases, with 15 bases between. The CDR3 is 15 amino acids. Germline V lookup: CDR1 MNHNY, CDR2 SVGAGI (reference sequence).

There are a few counts of this clone. This chain joins TRBV7-3 and TRBJ1-1; TRBD1 might be the D (5 bases). The V and J ends lost 1 base and 2 bases respectively, with 8 bases between them. Germline assignment: CDR1 SGHTA and CDR2 FQGTGA. The CDR3 consists of 14 residues. CDR3 bases: TGTGCCAGCAGCTTAAACAGGCAAAACACTGAAGCTTTCTTT. Translated, it gives CASSLNRQNTEAFF.

This chain uses TRBV7-2 with TRBJ1-3; D not resolved. The germline V and J ends were trimmed by 1 base and 4 bases, with 5 bases remaining between them. This CDR3 has 13 amino acids. Germline CDR1 and CDR2: SGHTA and FQGNSA. CDR3 sequence: CASSLVEGNTIYF. CDR3 in DNA: TGTGCCAGCAGCTTAGTGGAGGGAAACACCATATATTTT. Drawing the rest from reference TRBV7-2 and TRBJ1-3, the complete variable domain is GAGVSQSPSNKVTEKGKDVELRCDPISGHTALYWYRQSLGQGLEFLIYFQGNSAPDKSGLPSDRFSAERTGGSVSTLTIQRTQQEDSAVYLCASSLVEGNTIYFGEGSWLTVV.

The chain employs TRBV9 and TRBJ2-4; 10 bases line up with TRBD1. CDR3 length: 19 amino acids. The germline CDR1 and CDR2 sequences are SGDLS and YYNGEE. The trim removed 4 bases at V and 0 bases at J, leaving 13 bases unmatched. The DNA of the CDR3 is TGTGCCAGCAGCCCCGCCGGGACAGGGGAGCCAGTAGCCAAAAACATTCAGTACTTC. It translates to CASSPAGTGEPVAKNIQYF.

This sequence joins TRBV30 and TRBJ2-3; D is unclear. CDR3 size: 11 residues. Looked up from germline, CDR1 is GTSNPN and CDR2 is SVGIG (reference sequence). The V end was cut by 4 bases, the J end by 0 bases, with 2 bases between. The CDR3 sequence is CAWTSTDTQYF. The CDR3 DNA is TGTGCCTGGACTAGCACAGATACGCAGTATTTT.

Here the CDR3 DNA reads TGTGCCAGCAAACCAGGACATCAGAACTACGAGCAGTACTTC. Residues: CASKPGHQNYEQYF. This rearrangement joins TRBV27 to TRBJ2-7; weak D call: TRBD1 (5 bases). V lost 7 bases, J lost 3 bases, and 16 bases lay in between. The CDR3 covers 14 residues. Germline CDR1 MNHEY, CDR2 SMNVEV (reference sequence).

V is TRBV5-6 and J is TRBJ2-3; D unclear. The germline CDR1 and CDR2 sequences are SGHDT and YYEEEE. CDR3 length equals 14 residues. V was cut by 4 bases and J by 4 bases, with 13 bases left in between. The CDR3 region is CASSREFTPDTQYF. The CDR3 nucleotides are TGTGCCAGCAGCCGAGAATTTACCCCAGATACGCAGTATTTT.

The count of this clone is one. The CDR3 bases are TGTGCCAGCAGGGGAGCCCGGGGATGGCCCTATGGCTACACCTTC. This encodes CASRGARGWPYGYTF. The J gene is TRBJ1-2, the V gene TRBV6-1; D gene ambiguous. In germline, CDR1 is MNHNS, CDR2 SASEGT. CDR3 length: 15 amino acids. V lost 6 bases and J lost 4, with 18 bases in between.

The CDR3 DNA follows: TGTGCCAGCAGTTACGTCCGGCAGGGCGAAAACATTCAGTACTTC. Its translation: CASSYVRQGENIQYF. The rearrangement links TRBV6-5 to TRBJ2-4; TRBD1 is a possible D gene (5 bases). The CDR3 is 15 residues long. Germline V lookup: CDR1 MNHEY, CDR2 SVGAGI. Trimming took 2 bases from V and 5 from J, leaving 13 bases between them.

The rearrangement joins TRBV7-2 to TRBJ2-1; TRBD2 is a possible D gene (5 bases). This CDR3 has 12 residues. The germline gives CDR1 SGHTA, CDR2 FQGNSA. V was trimmed by 1 base and J by 8 bases, leaving 6 bases between them. CDR3 DNA: TGTGCCAGCAGCTTAGGCGGGTATGAGCAGTTCTTC. Its translation: CASSLGGYEQFF.

V usage is TRBV7-8 and J usage is TRBJ2-4, with D maybe TRBD1 (6 bases). V gave up 4 bases and J gave up 0 bases, with 16 bases separating them. This CDR3 contains 17 residues. CDR1 SGHVS and CDR2 FQNEAQ come from the germline V gene. As DNA, the CDR3 is TGTGCCAGCAGCTACACCCGGGACAAAGTAGCCAAAAACATTCAGTACTTC. As protein: CASSYTRDKVAKNIQYF.

The rearrangement joins TRBV7-2 to TRBJ2-3; 8 bases are shared with TRBD1. The CDR3 is 14 amino acids. CDR1 and CDR2 from the germline V gene are SGHTA and FQGNSA. V shed 3 bases, J shed 4 bases, and the junction held 3 bases outside the gene matches. CDR3 sequence: CASSFWTGPDTQYF. CDR3 coding DNA: TGTGCCAGCAGCTTCTGGACAGGGCCAGATACGCAGTATTTT.